The 31 T cell receptor beta chains below all came from one sample that was sequenced in a study of OX40 agonist ivuxolimab in advanced cancers. Clones were sequenced by immunoSEQ multiplex PCR, and TCRdb holds only the in-frame ones, with some missing. The data contain roughly 100,000 clones, about 92% of them singletons. Sequencing used CD4+ or CD8+ T cells sorted from blood, obtained in a trial of the OX40 agonist ivuxolimab. These receptors came from an adult with an advanced solid tumor such as melanoma, head and neck, liver or kidney cancer.

The rearrangement joins TRBV5-6 to TRBJ2-1; the match to TRBD2 covers 7 bases. Trimming cost V 7 bases and J 2 bases; bases outside gene matches: 6. The CDR3 is made up of 14 amino acids. The germline V gene encodes CDR1 SGHDT and CDR2 YYEEEE. CDR3 DNA: TGTGCCAGCTTCGGCGGGAGTGCCTACAATGAGCAGTTCTTC. Protein product: CASFGGSAYNEQFF. The full variable domain, with the rest looked up from reference TRBV5-6 and TRBJ2-1, is DAGVTQSPTHLIKTRGQQVTLRCSPKSGHDTVSWYQQALGQGPQFIFQYYEEEERQRGNFPDRFSGHQFPNYSSELNVNALLLGDSALYLCASFGGSAYNEQFFGPGTRLTVL.

V usage is TRBV4-1 and J usage is TRBJ1-1; weak D call: TRBD1 (5 bases). The germline V and J ends were trimmed by 4 bases and 1 base, with 13 bases remaining between them. CDR3 size: 15 residues. The germline CDR1 and CDR2 sequences are MGHRA and YSYEKL. CDR3 sequence reads: CASSLQGLGNTEAFF. Here the CDR3 DNA reads TGCGCCAGCAGCCTTCAGGGATTAGGGAACACTGAAGCTTTCTTT.

The chain recombines TRBV6-4 with TRBJ1-1; possible D gene TRBD1, 6 bases. The CDR3 is 13 amino acids. CDR1 is MRHNA, CDR2 SNTAGT, per germline. Trimming removed 4 bases from V and 5 bases from J, with 11 bases in between. The CDR3 DNA follows: TGTGCCAGCAGTGCAGGAGGGGGGACTGAAGCTTTCTTT. Its translation is CASSAGGGTEAFF.

The chain recombines TRBV18 with TRBJ2-4, with TRBD1 matching 9 bases. Germline CDR1 KGHSH, CDR2 LQKENI. The V gene end was trimmed by 5 bases and the J gene end by 5 bases; junction bases not matched to a gene: 7. This CDR3 spans 15 amino acids. The CDR3 spells CASSSLRDRENIQYF. Here the CDR3 DNA reads TGTGCCAGCTCATCTCTGAGGGACAGGGAAAACATTCAGTACTTC.

The rearrangement uses TRBV6-5 and TRBJ1-1; D unclear. This CDR3 has 15 amino acids. V shed 0 bases and J shed 5 bases, with 13 bases lying between them. Per germline, CDR1 MNHEY and CDR2 SVGAGI. The CDR3 DNA reads TGTGCCAGCAGTTACTCGCGGATCCCGGGAACTGAAGCTTTCTTT. Protein product: CASSYSRIPGTEAFF.

The genes are TRBV9 and TRBJ2-3, with D perhaps matching TRBD1 (6 bases). Germline assignment: CDR1 SGDLS and CDR2 YYNGEE. The CDR3 has 17 amino acids. Trimming removed 0 bases at V and 0 bases at J, with 14 bases between. CDR3 loop: CASSVDWDTSSTDTQYF. The CDR3 nucleotides are TGTGCCAGCAGCGTAGATTGGGACACCTCTAGCACAGATACGCAGTATTTT.

The V and J genes are TRBV5-1 and TRBJ2-1; D might be TRBD1 or TRBD2, each matching 5 bases. The CDR3 is made up of 15 amino acids. CDR1 is SGHRS, CDR2 YFSETQ, per germline. Trimming stripped 3 bases from V and 0 bases from J, with 10 bases between. The CDR3 loop reads CASSWDPRSYNEQFF. The CDR3, as DNA: TGCGCCAGCAGCTGGGACCCCCGCTCCTACAATGAGCAGTTCTTC.

This chain uses TRBV11-2 with TRBJ2-7; the D gene is possibly TRBD2 (6 bases). This CDR3 spans 15 amino acids. Trimming removed 3 bases from V and 0 bases from J, with 12 bases in between. The germline V gene has CDR1 SGHAT and CDR2 FQNNGV. The CDR3 spells CASSFYSGHSYEQYF. As DNA, the CDR3 is TGTGCCAGCAGCTTTTATAGCGGACACTCCTACGAGCAGTACTTC.

The chain couples TRBV5-1 to TRBJ2-7, with 11 positions matching TRBD2. Trimming at V came to 4 bases and at J to 4 bases, leaving 4 bases not matched to a gene. The CDR3 has 14 residues. Germline values: CDR1 SGHRS, CDR2 YFSETQ. CDR3 protein: CASSPTSGRYEQYF. DNA for the CDR3: TGCGCCAGCAGCCCTACTAGCGGGAGATACGAGCAGTACTTC. Combining the CDR3 with reference TRBV5-1 and TRBJ2-7 gives the whole variable domain KAGVTQTPRYLIKTRGQQVTLSCSPISGHRSVSWYQQTPGQGLQFLFEYFSETQRNKGNFPGRFSGRQFSNSRSEMNVSTLELGDSALYLCASSPTSGRYEQYFGPGTRLTVT.

V usage is TRBV19 and J usage is TRBJ2-3, with D tentatively TRBD1 (6 bases). V was trimmed by 6 bases and J by 6 bases, leaving 22 bases between them. This CDR3 has 16 residues. CDR1 and CDR2 from the germline V gene are LNHDA and SQIVND (reference sequence). As DNA, the CDR3 is TGTGCCAGTAGCCACAGGGCCCCCAATGGTGGGGATACGCAGTATTTT. Translated, it gives CASSHRAPNGGDTQYF. Using reference TRBV19 and TRBJ2-3 for the parts outside the CDR3, the full variable domain is DGGITQSPKYLFRKEGQNVTLSCEQNLNHDAMYWYRQDPGQGLRLIYYSQIVNDFQKGDIAEGYSVSREKKESFPLTVTSAQKNPTAFYLCASSHRAPNGGDTQYFGPGTRLTVL.

The DNA for the CDR3 is TGTGCCAGCAGTATCCAGACCGGGACCCCTAGAAGAAAACTGTTTTTT. Its translation: CASSIQTGTPRRKLFF. This chain links TRBV28 with TRBJ1-4; D perhaps matches TRBD1 (5 bases). Trimming took off 5 bases at V and 10 bases at J, with 23 bases between the two ends. Germline V gene sequence: CDR1 MDHEN, CDR2 SYDVKM. CDR3 size: 16 residues. The full variable domain, rest sourced from reference TRBV28 and TRBJ1-4, is DVKVTQSSRYLVKRTGEKVFLECVQDMDHENMFWYRQDPGLGLRLIYFSYDVKMKEKGDIPEGYSVSREKKERFSLILESASTNQTSMYLCASSIQTGTPRRKLFFGSGTQLSVL.

A few counts support this clone. The chain carries TRBV29-1 and TRBJ1-1; D is uncertain. The CDR3 runs to 10 residues. Germline V lookup: CDR1 SQVTM, CDR2 ANQGSEA. V gave up 4 bases and J gave up 11 bases, with 11 bases separating them. As DNA, the CDR3 is TGCAGCGTTGTTGAACGCGGCGCTTTCTTT. Translated, it gives CSVVERGAFF.

The chain carries TRBV6-6 and TRBJ2-7; D gene unclear. Germline CDR1 is MNHNY and CDR2 is SVGAGI (reference sequence). Trimming left V 0 bases short and J 3 bases short, with 12 bases between. This CDR3 spans 15 amino acids. In DNA form, the CDR3 reads TGTGCCAGCAGTTACTCTGGCAGGAATAACTACGAGCAGTACTTC. Translation: CASSYSGRNNYEQYF.

This rearrangement joins TRBV7-6 to TRBJ2-7; 10 positions agree with TRBD1. Trimming cost V 0 bases and J 2 bases; bases outside gene matches: 1. The length of the CDR3 is 15 residues. Germline lookup yields CDR1 SGHVS and CDR2 FNYEAQ. The CDR3 nucleotides read TGTGCCAGCAGCTTAGCGACAGGGGGCACCTACGAGCAGTACTTC. This encodes CASSLATGGTYEQYF.

This sequence joins TRBV27 and TRBJ1-1; 8 nucleotides line up with TRBD1. V lost 5 bases, J lost 1 base, and 6 bases stayed unmatched. Germline CDR1 is MNHEY and CDR2 is SMNVEV (reference sequence). The CDR3 runs to 15 residues. CDR3: CASSPGTGGNTEAFF. The CDR3 nucleotides read TGTGCCAGCAGTCCTGGGACAGGAGGGAACACTGAAGCTTTCTTT.

The V and J genes are TRBV6-5 and TRBJ2-5; D unresolved. Germline V lookup: CDR1 MNHEY, CDR2 SVGAGI. V lost 5 bases, J lost 1 base, and 14 bases lay in between. CDR3 size: 15 residues. CDR3 sequence (DNA): TGTGCCAGCAGTACATACCCCTACCGCCAAGAGACCCAGTACTTC. This codes for CASSTYPYRQETQYF.

V is TRBV27 and J is TRBJ2-2, with D perhaps matching TRBD1 or TRBD2 (5 bases each). Germline CDR1 MNHEY, CDR2 SMNVEV (reference sequence). The CDR3 is 15 residues long. Trimming took off 2 bases at V and 6 bases at J, with 13 bases between the two ends. This chain's CDR3 is CASSLMGDGAGELFF. The CDR3 DNA follows: TGTGCCAGCAGTTTAATGGGGGACGGCGCCGGGGAGCTGTTTTTT.

The rearrangement joins TRBV28 to TRBJ2-5; D might be TRBD1 (6 bases). Germline V gene sequence: CDR1 MDHEN, CDR2 SYDVKM. The V gene lost 3 bases and the J gene lost 14 bases, with 19 bases spanning the gap. CDR3 length: 13 amino acids. The CDR3 sequence: CASSLLRRDRTYF. The CDR3 DNA follows: TGTGCCAGCAGTTTGTTACGGAGAGACAGGACCTACTTC.

The V call is TRBV19, the J call TRBJ1-1, with D maybe TRBD1 (6 bases). V dropped 10 bases and J dropped 1 base, with 10 bases sitting between them. The CDR3 totals 12 residues. CDR1 is LNHDA and CDR2 is SQIVND in the germline V gene (reference sequence). The CDR3 coding sequence is TGTGCCAACACAGGGCCGAACACTGAAGCTTTCTTT. This gives the protein CANTGPNTEAFF.

This clone is large (0.1 to 1%) within its sample. The V and J genes are TRBV30 and TRBJ1-1, with D perhaps matching TRBD1 (5 bases). Trimming removed 5 bases from V and 6 bases from J, with 13 bases in between. Germline V gives CDR1 GTSNPN, CDR2 SVGIG (reference sequence). The CDR3 has 12 residues. The CDR3 coding sequence is TGTGCCTGGGCGACGGGGCGGTCTGAAGCTTTCTTT. It codes for CAWATGRSEAFF.

The gene calls are TRBV7-8 and TRBJ1-2, with D uncertain. The CDR3 contains 12 residues. The germline V gene has CDR1 SGHVS and CDR2 FQNEAQ. Trimming shortened V by 0 bases and J by 8 bases, and 7 bases separated the two germline ends. The CDR3: CASSLAGNGYTF. DNA for the CDR3: TGTGCCAGCAGCTTAGCTGGAAACGGCTACACCTTC.

The rearrangement links TRBV27 to TRBJ1-1; D remains unclear. There are 13 residues in the CDR3. Germline V gene data show CDR1 as MNHEY and CDR2 as SMNVEV (reference sequence). The V and J ends lost 6 bases and 2 bases respectively, with 10 bases between them. The CDR3 DNA reads TGTGCCAGCAGCCCCGGAAGTAACACTGAAGCTTTCTTT. Encoded protein: CASSPGSNTEAFF.

This chain joins TRBV7-6 and TRBJ2-1, with TRBD2 matching over 9 bases. This CDR3 comprises 15 residues. V was pared by 4 bases and J by 0 bases, with 1 base of the junction left unmatched. Germline lookup yields CDR1 SGHVS and CDR2 FNYEAQ. In DNA, the CDR3 is TGTGCCAGCAGCTCAGCGGGGGGCTCCTACAATGAGCAGTTCTTC. Residues: CASSSAGGSYNEQFF. The entire variable domain, with the rest obtained from reference TRBV7-6 and TRBJ2-1, is as follows: GAGVSQSPRYKVTKRGQDVALRCDPISGHVSLYWYRQALGQGPEFLTYFNYEAQQDKSGLPNDRFSAERPEGSISTLTIQRTEQRDSAMYRCASSSAGGSYNEQFFGPGTRLTVL.

The chain carries TRBV5-1 and TRBJ1-4; 9 nucleotides match TRBD1. The ends lost 0 bases at V and 5 bases at J; junction bases unmatched: 8. The CDR3 extends over 17 amino acids. Germline CDR1 SGHRS, CDR2 YFSETQ. CDR3 sequence (DNA): TGCGCCAGCAGCTTGGAGGGGACAGGGTCTAGAAATGAAAAACTGTTTTTT. It translates to CASSLEGTGSRNEKLFF.

This rearrangement joins TRBV27 to TRBJ1-4, with 10 bases matching TRBD1. The trim removed 6 bases at V and 6 bases at J, leaving 4 bases unmatched. Looked up from germline, CDR1 is MNHEY and CDR2 is SMNVEV (reference sequence). CDR3 length: 14 amino acids. As DNA, the CDR3 is TGTGCCAGCAGGGGGACAGGGGAGTATGAAAAACTGTTTTTT. This encodes CASRGTGEYEKLFF.

CDR3 nucleotide sequence: TGTGCCAGCAGCCTACAGACAGGGCCGGGGGACGAGCAGTACTTC. It is translated as CASSLQTGPGDEQYF. The chain employs TRBV7-8 and TRBJ2-7; TRBD1 might be the D (7 bases). With 5 bases removed from V and 5 bases from J, the gap between germline ends came to 19 bases. The CDR3 is 15 residues long. CDR1 and CDR2 (germline): SGHVS, FQNEAQ. Supplemented by reference TRBV7-8 and TRBJ2-7, the full variable domain reads GAGVSQSPRYKVAKRGQDVALRCDPISGHVSLFWYQQALGQGPEFLTYFQNEAQLDKSGLPSDRFFAERPEGSVSTLKIQRTQQEDSAVYLCASSLQTGPGDEQYFGPGTRLTVT.

The chain carries TRBV13 and TRBJ2-7; TRBD2 aligns across 11 bases. Trimming at V came to 4 bases and at J to 2 bases, leaving 1 base not matched to a gene. The CDR3 totals 14 residues. Germline loops: CDR1 PRHDT, CDR2 FYEKMQ (reference sequence). CDR3 sequence (DNA): TGTGCCAGCAGCTCGGGACTAGCGGCCTACGAGCAGTACTTC. Its translation: CASSSGLAAYEQYF.

This chain links TRBV6-5 with TRBJ2-3; possible D gene TRBD2, 6 bases. Germline assignment: CDR1 MNHEY and CDR2 SVGAGI. Trimming removed 8 bases at V and 11 bases at J, with 20 bases between. This CDR3 is built from 13 residues. For the CDR3, the DNA is TGTGCCAGCGGACGGGGGACCGGGTCCGTGCAGTATTTT. Its translation: CASGRGTGSVQYF.

The V gene is TRBV30, the J gene TRBJ1-2; D possibly corresponds to TRBD1 (6 bases). This CDR3 has 20 residues. The germline V gene encodes CDR1 GTSNPN and CDR2 SVGIG (reference sequence). V lost 2 bases, J lost 0 bases, and 28 bases lay in between. In nucleotides, the CDR3 is TGTGCCTGGAGTCTAAGTCGCGTCAGATACGGACGGACAGCTAACTATGGCTACACCTTC. Translation gives CAWSLSRVRYGRTANYGYTF.

The V gene is TRBV6-5, the J gene TRBJ1-1; D gene unclear. CDR1 is MNHEY and CDR2 is SVGAGI in the germline V gene. The germline V and J ends were trimmed by 6 bases and 1 base, with 15 bases remaining between them. The CDR3 is 15 residues long. This CDR3 is CASSRPFGPNTEAFF. CDR3 nucleotides: TGTGCCAGCAGCCGCCCGTTTGGACCGAACACTGAAGCTTTCTTT.

The chain couples TRBV19 to TRBJ1-6; weak D call: TRBD1 (6 bases). CDR1 and CDR2 (germline): LNHDA, SQIVND (reference sequence). CDR3 length equals 16 residues. With 5 bases removed from V and 6 bases from J, the gap between germline ends came to 17 bases. This chain's CDR3 is CASSERDTNFNSPLHF. The CDR3 bases are TGTGCCAGTAGTGAAAGGGACACCAACTTTAATTCACCCCTCCACTTT.